This is a list of T cell receptor beta chains from one sample in a study of blood T cell repertoires in COVID-19. Produced via immunoSEQ multiplex PCR; TCRdb's table is partial and in-frame only. In the table there are 110,000 to 150,000 clones, more than 75% of which are singletons. Material: peripheral blood. The receptors were sampled from a human donor in a cohort sampled during active COVID-19. Both conserved end residues are part of each CDR3. The order of the fields is J gene, clone size, D gene, V gene, CDR3 protein, CDR3 DNA. D genes are given only for firm matches. Clone size appears in some rows only: once, few, many, or a class for an expanded clone.

TRBJ2-3,NA,TRBD2,TRBV7-3,CASRLSGRVRDTQYF,TGTGCCAGCAGACTTAGCGGGAGAGTGAGGGATACGCAGTATTTT
TRBJ1-5,NA,TRBD1,TRBV28,CASSLKDRVRQPQHF,TGTGCCAGCAGTTTGAAGGACAGGGTCAGGCAGCCCCAGCATTTT
TRBJ2-7,NA,TRBD1,TRBV28,CASSSLVRLFRQGSVRIDEQYF,TGTGCCAGCAGTTCCCTCGTCCGATTGTTTAGACAGGGTTCCGTCCGCATCGACGAGCAGTACTTC
TRBJ2-2,few,TRBD2,TRBV10-3,CAISEFSSGASNTGELFF,TGTGCCATCAGTGAATTCTCTAGCGGAGCTTCGAACACCGGGGAGCTGTTTTTT
TRBJ1-1,few,NA,TRBV7-9,CASSLGRNTEAFF,TGTGCCAGCAGCTTAGGCAGGAACACTGAAGCTTTCTTT
TRBJ2-6,NA,NA,TRBV19,CASSIGPVTGANVLTF,TGTGCCAGTAGTATAGGTCCGGTAACTGGGGCCAACGTCCTGACTTTC
TRBJ2-5,NA,NA,TRBV7-9,CASSLAWTAGETQYF,TGTGCCAGCAGCTTAGCGTGGACGGCGGGAGAGACCCAGTACTTC
TRBJ2-3,NA,TRBD2,TRBV7-3,CASSLTYAAGGLTDTQYF,TGTGCCAGCAGCTTAACGTATGCGGCGGGAGGCCTCACAGATACGCAGTATTTT
TRBJ2-7,NA,TRBD1,TRBV7-8,CASSSLGQGVHEQYF,TGTGCCAGCAGCAGCCTGGGACAGGGGGTACACGAGCAGTACTTC
TRBJ2-6,NA,TRBD1,TRBV27,CASSRQGAGGANVLTF,TGTGCCAGCAGTAGACAGGGGGCTGGGGGGGCCAACGTCCTGACTTTC
TRBJ2-3,NA,NA,TRBV2,CASSPTNLNADTQYF,TGTGCCAGCAGTCCGACAAATTTGAACGCAGATACGCAGTATTTT
TRBJ2-1,NA,NA,TRBV7-2,CASSPRRREQFF,TGTGCCAGCAGCCCGCGGCGGCGAGAGCAGTTCTTC
TRBJ2-2,NA,TRBD1,TRBV9,CASSVGRTGSTGELFF,TGTGCCAGCAGCGTAGGGCGGACAGGCTCCACCGGGGAGCTGTTTTTT
TRBJ1-3,NA,NA,TRBV7-9,CASSFPDRRSGNTIYF,TGTGCCAGCAGCTTCCCAGACAGGCGGTCTGGAAACACCATATATTTT
TRBJ1-3,NA,NA,TRBV5-1,CASSLGTRGSGNTIYF,TGCGCCAGCAGCTTGGGGACTCGCGGCTCTGGAAACACCATATATTTT
TRBJ2-7,once,TRBD2,TRBV5-1,CASSPGLAGLSYEQYF,TGCGCCAGCAGCCCAGGACTAGCGGGACTTTCCTACGAGCAGTACTTC
TRBJ2-3,NA,TRBD1,TRBV5-1,CASSPGQGVDTQYF,TGCGCCAGCAGCCCGGGACAGGGTGTAGATACGCAGTATTTT
TRBJ2-2,NA,NA,TRBV5-8,CASSLNSIQKNTGELFF,TGTGCCAGCAGCTTGAACAGCATTCAAAAGAACACCGGGGAGCTGTTTTTT
TRBJ1-3,NA,NA,TRBV6-1,CASTPEGRTGNTIYF,TGTGCCAGCACCCCGGAGGGAAGAACTGGAAACACCATATATTTT
TRBJ1-4,NA,NA,TRBV9,CASSAGQLSTNEKLFF,TGTGCCAGCAGCGCAGGACAGCTTTCAACTAATGAAAAACTGTTTTTT
TRBJ2-7,NA,NA,TRBV29-1,CSVKDEFSSYEQYF,TGCAGCGTCAAAGATGAATTTAGCTCCTACGAGCAGTACTTC
TRBJ1-5,once,NA,TRBV4-1,CASSQEGGNQPQHF,TGCGCCAGCAGCCAAGAAGGGGGCAATCAGCCCCAGCATTTT
TRBJ2-7,NA,NA,TRBV7-9,CASSLVEPPYEQYF,TGTGCCAGCAGCTTAGTTGAGCCTCCCTACGAGCAGTACTTC
TRBJ1-1,NA,NA,TRBV11-2,CASSLRPQGRNTEAFF,TGTGCCAGCAGCTTAAGGCCCCAGGGTAGGAACACTGAAGCTTTCTTT
TRBJ1-2,NA,NA,TRBV19,CASSKVRVYGYTF,TGTGCCAGTAGTAAGGTCAGGGTTTATGGCTACACCTTC
TRBJ2-5,NA,NA,TRBV3-1/TRBV3-2,CASIRDSQETQYF,TGTGCCAGCATCCGAGATAGTCAAGAGACCCAGTACTTC
TRBJ2-6,NA,TRBD1,TRBV18,CASSTGQSSGANVLTF,TGTGCCAGCTCAACGGGACAGAGCTCTGGGGCCAACGTCCTGACTTTC
TRBJ2-1,NA,NA,TRBV4-1,CASSQGPGYLWLEQFF,TGCGCCAGCAGCCAAGGGCCCGGGTACCTGTGGCTGGAGCAGTTCTTC
TRBJ2-5,NA,NA,TRBV4-1,CASSQKLAQETQYF,TGCGCCAGCAGCCAGAAACTAGCCCAAGAGACCCAGTACTTC
TRBJ2-5,NA,NA,TRBV12-3/TRBV12-4,CASSLDWEETQYF,TGTGCCAGCAGTTTGGACTGGGAAGAGACCCAGTACTTC
TRBJ1-5,few,NA,TRBV28,CAIMDRNQPQHF,TGTGCCATCATGGACAGAAATCAGCCCCAGCATTTT
TRBJ2-5,NA,TRBD1,TRBV7-9,CASSLVPTGEETQYF,TGTGCCAGCAGCTTAGTACCGACAGGGGAAGAGACCCAGTACTTC
TRBJ2-7,NA,NA,TRBV13,CASSLGRHRYEQYF,TGTGCCAGCAGCTTGGGGCGGCACAGGTACGAGCAGTACTTC
TRBJ1-5,once,NA,TRBV19,CASSGTGSNQPQHF,TGTGCCAGTAGTGGTACAGGGAGCAATCAGCCCCAGCATTTT
TRBJ1-5,few,TRBD1,TRBV7-3,CASSTVWDSMNQPQHF,TGTGCCAGCAGCACCGTCTGGGACAGCATGAATCAGCCCCAGCATTTT
TRBJ2-1,NA,TRBD2,TRBV5-4,CASSWGAGGVSNEQFF,TGTGCCAGCAGCTGGGGAGCGGGAGGCGTGTCCAATGAGCAGTTCTTC
TRBJ1-1,NA,NA,TRBV29-1,CSGSRQKNTEAFF,TGCAGCGGGAGTCGTCAGAAGAACACTGAAGCTTTCTTT
TRBJ2-7,NA,NA,TRBV5-1,CASSLGVNSYEQYF,TGCGCCAGCAGCTTAGGGGTGAACTCCTACGAGCAGTACTTC
TRBJ2-1,NA,TRBD1,TRBV5-8,CASSFLDRASYNEQFF,TGTGCCAGCAGCTTCCTGGACAGGGCGTCCTACAATGAGCAGTTCTTC
TRBJ2-7,NA,TRBD2,TRBV6-4,CASSHRGLAGCSSYEQYF,TGTGCCAGCAGCCACCGGGGACTAGCGGGGTGTAGCTCCTACGAGCAGTACTTC
TRBJ2-3,NA,NA,TRBV5-1,CASSLPPWGDTDTQYF,TGCGCCAGCAGCTTGCCTCCTTGGGGGGATACAGATACGCAGTATTTT
TRBJ2-2,NA,NA,TRBV9,CASSVALVNTGELFF,TGTGCCAGCAGCGTAGCACTAGTGAACACCGGGGAGCTGTTTTTT
TRBJ2-7,once,NA,TRBV4-2,CASSQNLGTTYEQYF,TGTGCCAGCAGCCAAAACCTAGGCACCACCTACGAGCAGTACTTC
TRBJ2-1,NA,TRBD1,TRBV7-9,CASSLHQGVRQFF,TGTGCCAGCAGCTTACACCAGGGGGTTCGTCAGTTCTTC
TRBJ1-1,NA,TRBD1,TRBV5-5,CASSLSAGDRGGTEAFF,TGTGCCAGCAGCTTAAGCGCGGGGGACAGGGGTGGGACTGAAGCTTTCTTT
TRBJ2-7,NA,TRBD2,TRBV5-1,CASGGLAGGPSYEQYF,TGCGCCAGCGGGGGGCTAGCGGGAGGGCCCTCCTACGAGCAGTACTTC
TRBJ1-4,NA,NA,TRBV28,CASRRTDNEKLFF,TGTGCCAGCAGGAGGACAGACAATGAAAAACTGTTTTTT
TRBJ1-5,NA,NA,TRBV3-1/TRBV3-2,CASSQMTGDQPQHF,TGTGCCAGCAGCCAAATGACAGGAGATCAGCCCCAGCATTTT
TRBJ2-7,NA,TRBD2,TRBV7-8,CASNLSGRMGEQYF,TGTGCCAGCAACCTCAGCGGGAGAATGGGCGAGCAGTACTTC
TRBJ2-7,once,NA,TRBV11-2,CASSLGASGGEQYF,TGTGCCAGCAGCTTAGGAGCTAGTGGGGGGGAGCAGTACTTC
TRBJ2-3,NA,TRBD1,TRBV6-5,CASRRDRGADTQYF,TGTGCCAGCAGACGGGACAGGGGGGCAGATACGCAGTATTTT
TRBJ2-3,NA,NA,TRBV11-2,CASSLVLLDDTQYF,TGTGCCAGCAGCTTAGTCCTCCTAGACGATACGCAGTATTTT
TRBJ2-1,few,TRBD2,TRBV11-3,CASSLASGRVEQFF,TGTGCCAGCAGCTTGGCTAGCGGGAGAGTTGAGCAGTTCTTC
TRBJ2-5,NA,TRBD1,TRBV2,CATNRGPQETQYF,TGTGCCACCAACAGGGGGCCCCAAGAGACCCAGTACTTC
TRBJ2-3,NA,TRBD2,TRBV28,CASTLAGGRDTDTQYF,TGTGCCAGCACGCTAGCGGGGGGGCGTGACACAGATACGCAGTATTTT
TRBJ2-7,NA,NA,TRBV21-1,CASSHDRVAYEQYF,TGTGCCAGCAGCCACGACAGGGTTGCCTACGAGCAGTACTTC
TRBJ1-5,NA,NA,TRBV27,CATGVNSYSNQPQHF,TGTGCCACCGGCGTCAACAGTTATAGCAATCAGCCCCAGCATTTT
TRBJ1-1,NA,NA,TRBV2,CASLLAVGGANTEAFF,TGTGCCAGCCTTTTAGCGGTCGGGGGGGCTAACACTGAAGCTTTCTTT
TRBJ2-7,NA,TRBD2,TRBV30,CAWSGGTSGGASEQYF,TGTGCCTGGAGTGGCGGGACTAGCGGGGGGGCAAGTGAGCAGTACTTC